This T cell receptor (beta chain) derives from a study of shared clonotypes between healthy human individuals. Naive CD8 populations comprised CD45RO-negative cells positively selected for CCR7, excluding terminally differentiated effector memory CD45RA+ cells. Points on this clone: The antigen remains undetermined. A read error may produce the germline difference seen at one junction end.

The study, taken as a whole, reports: Estimated richness values were generally larger in naive subsets than in memory subsets.

Sequencing used immunoSEQ multiplex PCR; TCRdb keeps in-frame clones, though not all of them. The sample lists approximately 650,000 clones, less than 97% seen once, with 0.11% in the top ten. There are 14 residues in the CDR3. In germline, CDR1 is SNHLY, CDR2 FYNNEI. The receptor was derived from a woman under 40 in good health. The sample consisted of naive CD8+ T cells sorted from blood. This chain connects TRBV2 to TRBJ2-1; D not certain. As DNA, the CDR3 is TGTGCCAGCAGGGAAGATCCGGGCGGCGATGAGCAGTTCTTC. Protein product: CASREDPGGDEQFF. The whole variable domain, filled in from reference TRBV2 and TRBJ2-1, reads EPEVTQTPSHQVTQMGQEVILRCVPISNHLYFYWYRQILGQKVEFLVSFYNNEISEKSEIFDDQFSVERPDGSNFTLKIRSTKLEDSAMYFCASREDPGGDEQFFGPGTRLTVL.